What follows describes a single T cell receptor beta chain. Its antigen is not known. The data derive from a study of T-cell reconstitution after alpha-beta-depleted transplantation in children. Study-wide results and limits: Reportedly, alpha-beta T cells present about two months post-transplant originated from several hundred expanded clones of graft origin.

TCRbeta library preparation incorporated unique molecular identifiers. TCRdb independently ran MiXCR on the PCR reads; one entry per CDR3 protein. Here the sample spans over 45,000 distinct CDR3 sequences, about 40% being singletons. The germline V gene has CDR1 SGDLS and CDR2 YYNGEE. The V gene lost 3 bases and the J gene lost 4 bases, with 11 bases spanning the gap. The CDR3 has 13 residues. This specimen was PBMCs, mostly from graft donor cells, taken 360 days after TCRalphabeta/CD19-depleted stem cell transplant. The receptor was isolated from a male patient younger than 18 who had a stem cell transplant for acute lymphoblastic leukemia, so the T cells may come from the graft donor. This chain connects TRBV9 to TRBJ2-7; D unresolved. The CDR3 loop is CASSGASIYEQYF. In DNA form, the CDR3 reads TGTGCCAGCAGCGGAGCCTCAATATACGAGCAGTACTTC.